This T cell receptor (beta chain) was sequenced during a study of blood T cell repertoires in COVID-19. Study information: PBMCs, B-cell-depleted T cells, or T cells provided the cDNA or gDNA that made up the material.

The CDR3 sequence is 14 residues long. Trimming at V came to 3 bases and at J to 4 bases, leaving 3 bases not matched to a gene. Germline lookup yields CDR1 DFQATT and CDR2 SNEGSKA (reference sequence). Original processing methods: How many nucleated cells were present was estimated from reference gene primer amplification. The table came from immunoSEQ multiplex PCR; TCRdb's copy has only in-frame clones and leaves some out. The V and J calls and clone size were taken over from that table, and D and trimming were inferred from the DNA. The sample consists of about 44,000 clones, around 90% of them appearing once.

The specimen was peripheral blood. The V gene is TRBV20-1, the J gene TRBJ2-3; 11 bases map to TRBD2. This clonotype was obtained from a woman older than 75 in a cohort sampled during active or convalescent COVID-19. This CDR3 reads CSASSGGAADTQYF. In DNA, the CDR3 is TGCAGTGCTAGTAGCGGGGGGGCCGCAGATACGCAGTATTTT.